This T cell receptor (beta chain) emerged from a study of control samples from healthy donors and cancer patients. Here immunoSEQ multiplex PCR was the method, and the copy in TCRdb shows in-frame clones only, minus some. The data show about 130,000 clones, roughly 94% seen once. Germline V CDR1 and CDR2: SGHAT, FQDESV (reference sequence). Losses at the gene ends were 5 bases for V and 4 bases for J; bases not matched to a gene: 2. This CDR3 is built from 15 residues. The chain couples TRBV11-1 to TRBJ2-3; 14 bases are shared with TRBD2. Material for sequencing was PBMCs. The sequence derives from a man aged 55 to 70 with colorectal cancer. The CDR3 is CASSTTSGGADTQYF. The CDR3 DNA reads as TGTGCCAGCAGCACGACTAGCGGGGGGGCAGATACGCAGTATTTT.